This TCR beta chain originates from a study of blood T cell repertoires in COVID-19. Study-wide context: The analysed material was cDNA or gDNA that came from T cells, B-cell-depleted T cells, or PBMCs.

Method: immunoSEQ multiplex PCR; TCRdb's copy keeps in-frame clones and lacks some. The table has 80,000 to 100,000 clones, 85% to 90% seen once. CDR1 SGHDT and CDR2 YYEEEE come from the germline V gene. This CDR3 is built from 17 residues. V lost 4 bases and J 1 base, leaving 19 bases between the germline ends. Sequenced input: peripheral blood. V and J are TRBV5-6 and TRBJ2-3; D is unresolved. This TCR came from a human donor with active COVID-19. The donor label of this sample is uncertain. CDR3 residues: CASSELGQWQGTDTQYF. Here the CDR3 DNA reads TGTGCCAGCAGCGAGCTTGGGCAGTGGCAGGGCACAGATACGCAGTATTTT.